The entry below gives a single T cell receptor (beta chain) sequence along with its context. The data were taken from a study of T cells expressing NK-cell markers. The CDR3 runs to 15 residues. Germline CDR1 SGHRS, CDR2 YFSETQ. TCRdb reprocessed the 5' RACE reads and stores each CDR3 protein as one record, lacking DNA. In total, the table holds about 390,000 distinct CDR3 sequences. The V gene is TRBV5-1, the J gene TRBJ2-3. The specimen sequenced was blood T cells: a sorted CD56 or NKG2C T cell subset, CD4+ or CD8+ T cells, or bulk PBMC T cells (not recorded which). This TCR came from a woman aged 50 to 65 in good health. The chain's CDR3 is CASSSDRSGIDTQYF.